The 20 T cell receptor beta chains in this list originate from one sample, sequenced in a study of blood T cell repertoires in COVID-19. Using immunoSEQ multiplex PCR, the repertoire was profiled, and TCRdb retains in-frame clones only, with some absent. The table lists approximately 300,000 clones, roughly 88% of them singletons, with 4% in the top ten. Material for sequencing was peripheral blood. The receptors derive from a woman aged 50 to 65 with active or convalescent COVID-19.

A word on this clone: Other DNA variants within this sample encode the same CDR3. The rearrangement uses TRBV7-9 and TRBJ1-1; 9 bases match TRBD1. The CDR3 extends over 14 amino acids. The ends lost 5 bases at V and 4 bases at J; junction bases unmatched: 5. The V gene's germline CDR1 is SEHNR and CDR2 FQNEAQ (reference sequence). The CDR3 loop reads CASSATGGRTEAFF. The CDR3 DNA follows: TGTGCCAGCAGCGCGACAGGGGGGCGCACTGAAGCTTTCTTT.

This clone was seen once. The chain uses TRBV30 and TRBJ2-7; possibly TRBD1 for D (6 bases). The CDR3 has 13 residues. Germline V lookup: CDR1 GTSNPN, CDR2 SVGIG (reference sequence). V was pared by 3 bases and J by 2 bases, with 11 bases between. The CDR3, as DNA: TGTGCCTGGAGGACCGGGACAACCTACGAGCAGTACTTC. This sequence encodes CAWRTGTTYEQYF.

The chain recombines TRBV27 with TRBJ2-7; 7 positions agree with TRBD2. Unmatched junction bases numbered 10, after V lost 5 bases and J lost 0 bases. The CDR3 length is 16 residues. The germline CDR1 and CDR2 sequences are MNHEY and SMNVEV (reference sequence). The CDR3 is CASSPSSGPFSYEQYF. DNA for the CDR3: TGTGCCAGCAGTCCGTCTAGCGGTCCTTTCTCCTACGAGCAGTACTTC.

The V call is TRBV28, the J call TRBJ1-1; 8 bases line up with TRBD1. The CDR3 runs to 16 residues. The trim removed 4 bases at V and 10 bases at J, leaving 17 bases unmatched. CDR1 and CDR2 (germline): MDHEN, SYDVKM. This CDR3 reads CASSSYDRGRQLGAFF. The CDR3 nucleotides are TGTGCCAGCAGTTCATACGACAGGGGACGGCAGTTAGGAGCTTTCTTT.

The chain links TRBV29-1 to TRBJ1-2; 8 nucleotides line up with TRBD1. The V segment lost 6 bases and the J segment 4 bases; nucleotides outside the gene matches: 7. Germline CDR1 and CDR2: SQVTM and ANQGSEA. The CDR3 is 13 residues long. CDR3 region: CSVRTGTFYGYTF. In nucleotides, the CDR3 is TGCAGCGTGAGGACAGGGACTTTCTATGGCTACACCTTC.

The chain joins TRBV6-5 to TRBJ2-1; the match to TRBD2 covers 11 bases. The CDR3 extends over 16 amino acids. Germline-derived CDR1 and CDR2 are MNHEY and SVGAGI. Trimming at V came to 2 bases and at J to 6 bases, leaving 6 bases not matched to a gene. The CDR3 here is CASSYRSGGAANEQFF. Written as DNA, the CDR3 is TGTGCCAGCAGTTACCGTAGCGGGGGGGCGGCCAATGAGCAGTTCTTC.

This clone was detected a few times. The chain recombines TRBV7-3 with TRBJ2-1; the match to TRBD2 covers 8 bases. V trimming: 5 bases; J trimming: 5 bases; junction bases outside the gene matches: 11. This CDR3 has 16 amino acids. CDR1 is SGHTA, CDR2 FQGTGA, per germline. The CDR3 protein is CASSPLGTSGNNEQFF. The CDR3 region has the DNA TGTGCCAGCAGCCCCCTGGGTACTAGCGGCAACAATGAGCAGTTCTTC.

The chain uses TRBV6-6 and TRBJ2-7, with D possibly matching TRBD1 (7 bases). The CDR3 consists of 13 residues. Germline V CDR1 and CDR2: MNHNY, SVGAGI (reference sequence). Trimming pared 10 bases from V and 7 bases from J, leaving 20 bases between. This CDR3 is CATRTGPAGEQYF. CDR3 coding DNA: TGTGCCACCCGGACAGGCCCCGCGGGAGAGCAGTACTTC.

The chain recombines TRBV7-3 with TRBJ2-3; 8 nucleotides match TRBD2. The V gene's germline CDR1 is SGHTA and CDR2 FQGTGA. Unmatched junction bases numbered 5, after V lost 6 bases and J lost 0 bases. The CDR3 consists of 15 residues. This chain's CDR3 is CASSQLAESTDTQYF. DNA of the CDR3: TGTGCCAGCAGTCAACTAGCGGAGAGCACAGATACGCAGTATTTT.

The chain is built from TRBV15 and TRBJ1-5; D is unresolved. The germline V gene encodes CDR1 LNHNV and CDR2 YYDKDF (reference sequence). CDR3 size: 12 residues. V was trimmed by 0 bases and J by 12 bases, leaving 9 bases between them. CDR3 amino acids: CATSRDYTHQHF. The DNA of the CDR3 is TGTGCCACCAGCAGAGATTACACCCACCAGCATTTT.

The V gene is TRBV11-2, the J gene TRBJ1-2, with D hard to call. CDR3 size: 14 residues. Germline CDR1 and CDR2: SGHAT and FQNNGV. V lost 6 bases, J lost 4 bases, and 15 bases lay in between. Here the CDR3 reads CASSPAEPLYGYTF. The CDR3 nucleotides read TGTGCCAGCAGTCCCGCGGAACCTCTCTATGGCTACACCTTC. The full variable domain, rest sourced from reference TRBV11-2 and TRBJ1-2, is EAGVAQSPRYKIIEKRQSVAFWCNPISGHATLYWYQQILGQGPKLLIQFQNNGVVDDSQLPKDRFSAERLKGVDSTLKIQPAKLEDSAVYLCASSPAEPLYGYTFGSGTRLTVV.

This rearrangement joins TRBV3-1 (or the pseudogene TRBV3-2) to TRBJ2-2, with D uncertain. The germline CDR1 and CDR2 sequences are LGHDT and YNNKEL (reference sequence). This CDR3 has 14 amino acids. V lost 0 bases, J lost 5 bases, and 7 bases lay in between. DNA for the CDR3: TGTGCCAGCAGCCAAGAAACGAGGACCGGGGAGCTGTTTTTT. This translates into CASSQETRTGELFF.

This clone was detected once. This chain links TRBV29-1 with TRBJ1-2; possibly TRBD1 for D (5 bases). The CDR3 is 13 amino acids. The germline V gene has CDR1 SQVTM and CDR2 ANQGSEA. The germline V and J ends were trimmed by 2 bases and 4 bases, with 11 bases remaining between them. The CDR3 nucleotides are TGCAGCGTTGAAAAAGGGGTTGGCTATGGCTACACCTTC. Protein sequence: CSVEKGVGYGYTF.

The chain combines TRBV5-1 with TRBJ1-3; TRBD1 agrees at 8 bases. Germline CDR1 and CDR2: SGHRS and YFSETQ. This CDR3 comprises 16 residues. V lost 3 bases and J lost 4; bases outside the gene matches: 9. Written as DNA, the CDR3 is TGCGCCAGCAGCTGGACAGGGAGCGGCGTGGGAAACACCATATATTTT. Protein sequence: CASSWTGSGVGNTIYF.

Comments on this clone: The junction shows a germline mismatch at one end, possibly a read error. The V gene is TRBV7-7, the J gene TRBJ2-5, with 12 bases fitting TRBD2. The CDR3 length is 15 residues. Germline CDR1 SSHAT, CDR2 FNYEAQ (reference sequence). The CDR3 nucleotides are TGTGCTAGCAGCCCCAGACTAGCGGGAGTTGAGACCCAGTACTTC. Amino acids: CASSPRLAGVETQYF.

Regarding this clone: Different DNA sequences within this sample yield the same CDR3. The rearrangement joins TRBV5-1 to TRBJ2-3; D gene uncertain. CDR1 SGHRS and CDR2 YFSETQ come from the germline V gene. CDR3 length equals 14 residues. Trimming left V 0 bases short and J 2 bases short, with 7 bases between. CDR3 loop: CASSLGEITDTQYF. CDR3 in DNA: TGCGCCAGCAGCTTGGGAGAGATCACAGATACGCAGTATTTT.

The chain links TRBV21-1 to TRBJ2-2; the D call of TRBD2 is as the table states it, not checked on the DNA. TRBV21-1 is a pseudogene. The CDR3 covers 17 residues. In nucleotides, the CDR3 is TGTGCCAGCAGCGAAACTAGCGGGATCCGTCTTGACGGGGAGCTGTTTTTT. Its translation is CASSETSGIRLDGELFF.

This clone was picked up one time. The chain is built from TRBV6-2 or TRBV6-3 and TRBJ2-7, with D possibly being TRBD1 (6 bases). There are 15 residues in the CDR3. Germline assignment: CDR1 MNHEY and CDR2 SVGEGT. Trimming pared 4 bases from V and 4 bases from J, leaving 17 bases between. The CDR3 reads CASSSLRGTPYEQYF. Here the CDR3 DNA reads TGTGCCAGCAGTTCCTTAAGGGGGACCCCTTACGAGCAGTACTTC.

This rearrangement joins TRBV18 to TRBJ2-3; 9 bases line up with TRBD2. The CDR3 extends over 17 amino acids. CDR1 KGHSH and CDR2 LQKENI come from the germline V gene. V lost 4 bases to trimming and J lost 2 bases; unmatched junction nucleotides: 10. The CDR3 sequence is CASSRTSVNIPTDTQYF. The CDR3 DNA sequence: TGTGCCAGCTCACGGACTAGCGTGAACATACCCACAGATACGCAGTATTTT.

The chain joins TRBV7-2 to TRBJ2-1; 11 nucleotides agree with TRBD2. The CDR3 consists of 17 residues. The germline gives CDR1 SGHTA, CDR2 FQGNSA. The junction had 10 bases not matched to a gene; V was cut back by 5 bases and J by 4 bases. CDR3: CASSQEASGGSYNEQFF. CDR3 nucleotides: TGTGCCAGCAGCCAGGAGGCTAGCGGGGGGTCTTACAATGAGCAGTTCTTC.